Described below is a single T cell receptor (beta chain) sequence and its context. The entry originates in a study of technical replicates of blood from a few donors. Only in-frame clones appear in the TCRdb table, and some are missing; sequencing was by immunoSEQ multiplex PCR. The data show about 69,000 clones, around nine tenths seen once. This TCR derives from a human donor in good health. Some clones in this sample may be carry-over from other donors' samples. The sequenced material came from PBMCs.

CDR3: CASSDRGEGIQYF. The CDR3 bases are TGTGCCAGCAGCGACAGGGGGGAGGGCATTCAGTACTTC. The chain is built from TRBV4-2 and TRBJ2-4, with 9 bases aligning to TRBD1. The CDR3 runs to 13 residues. Unmatched junction bases numbered 5, after V lost 5 bases and J lost 9 bases. Germline V gene data show CDR1 as LGHNA and CDR2 as YNFKEQ.